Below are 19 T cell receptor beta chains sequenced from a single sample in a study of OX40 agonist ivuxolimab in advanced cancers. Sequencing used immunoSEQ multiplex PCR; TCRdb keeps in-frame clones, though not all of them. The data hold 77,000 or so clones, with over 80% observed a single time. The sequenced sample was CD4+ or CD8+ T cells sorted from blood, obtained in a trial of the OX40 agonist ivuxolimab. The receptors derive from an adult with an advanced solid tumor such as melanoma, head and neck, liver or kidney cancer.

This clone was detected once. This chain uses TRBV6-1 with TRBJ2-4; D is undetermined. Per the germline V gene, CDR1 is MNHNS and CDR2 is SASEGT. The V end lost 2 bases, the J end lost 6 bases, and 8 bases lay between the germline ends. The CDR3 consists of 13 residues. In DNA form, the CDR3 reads TGTGCCAGCAGTGAACACAAAGGAAACATTCAGTACTTC. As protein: CASSEHKGNIQYF.

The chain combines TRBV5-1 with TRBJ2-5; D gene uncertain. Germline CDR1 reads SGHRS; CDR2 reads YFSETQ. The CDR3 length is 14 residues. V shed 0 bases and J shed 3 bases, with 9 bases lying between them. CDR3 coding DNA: TGCGCCAGCAGCTTGGCCGCTCAAGAAGAGACCCAGTACTTC. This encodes CASSLAAQEETQYF.

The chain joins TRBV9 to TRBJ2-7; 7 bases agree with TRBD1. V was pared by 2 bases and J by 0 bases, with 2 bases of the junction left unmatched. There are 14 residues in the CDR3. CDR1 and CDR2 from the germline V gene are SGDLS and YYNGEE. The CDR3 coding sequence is TGTGCCAGCAGCGTTGGGACAGCCTCCTACGAGCAGTACTTC. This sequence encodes CASSVGTASYEQYF. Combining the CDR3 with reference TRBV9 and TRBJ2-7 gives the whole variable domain DSGVTQTPKHLITATGQRVTLRCSPRSGDLSVYWYQQSLDQGLQFLIQYYNGEERAKGNILERFSAQQFPDLHSELNLSSLELGDSALYFCASSVGTASYEQYFGPGTRLTVT.

Here the CDR3 DNA reads TGTGCCAGCAGGCGTCTAGCGGGGGGCAATAATGAGCAGTTCTTC. It codes for CASRRLAGGNNEQFF. The chain recombines TRBV2 with TRBJ2-1, with 11 bases fitting TRBD2. The germline V gene has CDR1 SNHLY and CDR2 FYNNEI. V lost 6 bases to trimming and J lost 7 bases; unmatched junction nucleotides: 8. This CDR3 region has 15 residues. Complete variable domain (other parts from reference TRBV2 and TRBJ2-1): EPEVTQTPSHQVTQMGQEVILRCVPISNHLYFYWYRQILGQKVEFLVSFYNNEISEKSEIFDDQFSVERPDGSNFTLKIRSTKLEDSAMYFCASRRLAGGNNEQFFGPGTRLTVL.

CDR3 loop: CASSSSPNYGYTF. DNA of the CDR3: TGTGCCAGCAGCTCGTCTCCTAACTATGGCTACACCTTC. The rearrangement uses TRBV11-3 and TRBJ1-2; no reliable D call. The CDR3 length is 13 residues. Germline assignment: CDR1 SGHNT and CDR2 YENEEA. V dropped 4 bases and J dropped 0 bases, with 6 bases sitting between them.

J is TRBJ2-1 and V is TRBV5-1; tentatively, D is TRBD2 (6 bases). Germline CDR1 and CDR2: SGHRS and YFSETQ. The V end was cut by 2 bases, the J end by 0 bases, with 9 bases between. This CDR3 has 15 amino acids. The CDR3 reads CASSFGGSSYNEQFF. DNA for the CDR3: TGCGCCAGCAGCTTTGGAGGGAGCTCCTACAATGAGCAGTTCTTC. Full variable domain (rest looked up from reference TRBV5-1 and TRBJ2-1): KAGVTQTPRYLIKTRGQQVTLSCSPISGHRSVSWYQQTPGQGLQFLFEYFSETQRNKGNFPGRFSGRQFSNSRSEMNVSTLELGDSALYLCASSFGGSSYNEQFFGPGTRLTVL.

DNA of the CDR3: TGTGCCAGCAGGGCCCCGGGAGCGAACTATGGCTACACCTTC. It encodes CASRAPGANYGYTF. This chain connects TRBV6-1 to TRBJ1-2; D is undetermined. The V and J ends lost 6 bases and 2 bases respectively, with 13 bases between them. This CDR3 region has 14 residues. Germline lookup yields CDR1 MNHNS and CDR2 SASEGT.

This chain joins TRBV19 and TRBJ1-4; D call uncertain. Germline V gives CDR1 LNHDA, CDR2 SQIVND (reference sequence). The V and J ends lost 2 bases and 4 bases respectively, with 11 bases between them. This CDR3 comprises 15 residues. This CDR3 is CASSITGGNNEKLFF. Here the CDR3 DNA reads TGTGCCAGTAGTATAACGGGAGGAAATAATGAAAAACTGTTTTTT.

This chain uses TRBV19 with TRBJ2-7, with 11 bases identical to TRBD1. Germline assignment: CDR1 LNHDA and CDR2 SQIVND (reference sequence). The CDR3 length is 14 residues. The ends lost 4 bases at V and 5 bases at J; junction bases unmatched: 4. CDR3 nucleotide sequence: TGTGCCAGTAGTAAGGACAGGGGGCCGGACGAGCAGTACTTC. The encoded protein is CASSKDRGPDEQYF.

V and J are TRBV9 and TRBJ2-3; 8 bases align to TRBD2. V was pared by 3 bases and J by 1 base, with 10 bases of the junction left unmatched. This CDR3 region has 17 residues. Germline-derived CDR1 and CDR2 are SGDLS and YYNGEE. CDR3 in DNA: TGTGCCAGCAGCGCTGTCCCGGGACTAGTGGGCACAGATACGCAGTATTTT. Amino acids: CASSAVPGLVGTDTQYF. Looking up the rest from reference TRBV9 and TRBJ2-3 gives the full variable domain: DSGVTQTPKHLITATGQRVTLRCSPRSGDLSVYWYQQSLDQGLQFLIQYYNGEERAKGNILERFSAQQFPDLHSELNLSSLELGDSALYFCASSAVPGLVGTDTQYFGPGTRLTVL.

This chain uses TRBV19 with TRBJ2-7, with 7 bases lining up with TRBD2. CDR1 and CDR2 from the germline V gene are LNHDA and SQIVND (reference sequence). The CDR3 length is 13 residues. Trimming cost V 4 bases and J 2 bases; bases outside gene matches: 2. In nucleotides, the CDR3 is TGTGCCAGTAGTAAGCGGGACGCCTACGAGCAGTACTTC. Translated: CASSKRDAYEQYF. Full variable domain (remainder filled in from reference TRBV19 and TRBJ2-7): DGGITQSPKYLFRKEGQNVTLSCEQNLNHDAMYWYRQDPGQGLRLIYYSQIVNDFQKGDIAEGYSVSREKKESFPLTVTSAQKNPTAFYLCASSKRDAYEQYFGPGTRLTVT.

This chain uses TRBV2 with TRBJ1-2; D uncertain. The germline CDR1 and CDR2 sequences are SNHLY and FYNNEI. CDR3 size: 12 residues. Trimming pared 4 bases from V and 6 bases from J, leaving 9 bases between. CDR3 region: CASSVAPDGYTF. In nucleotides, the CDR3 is TGTGCCAGCAGTGTGGCCCCCGATGGCTACACCTTC.

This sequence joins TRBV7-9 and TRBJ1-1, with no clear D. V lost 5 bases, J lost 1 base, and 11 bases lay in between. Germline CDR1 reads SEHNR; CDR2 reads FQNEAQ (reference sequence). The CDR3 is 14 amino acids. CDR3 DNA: TGTGCCAGCAGCCCCCCTTACAGGAACACTGAAGCTTTCTTT. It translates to CASSPPYRNTEAFF.

The CDR3: CASSIGSAGPYGYTF. CDR3 nucleotide sequence: TGCGCCAGCAGTATTGGGAGTGCAGGGCCCTATGGCTACACCTTC. The rearrangement links TRBV5-1 to TRBJ1-2, with D possibly TRBD1 on 5 matching bases. Germline CDR1 and CDR2: SGHRS and YFSETQ. V gave up 5 bases and J gave up 4 bases, with 18 bases separating them. The CDR3 has 15 residues.

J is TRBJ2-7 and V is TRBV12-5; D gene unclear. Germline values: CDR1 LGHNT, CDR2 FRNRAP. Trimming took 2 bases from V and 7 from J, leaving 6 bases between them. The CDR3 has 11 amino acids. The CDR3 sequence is CASGLYGEQYF. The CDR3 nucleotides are TGTGCTAGTGGTTTGTACGGGGAGCAGTACTTC.

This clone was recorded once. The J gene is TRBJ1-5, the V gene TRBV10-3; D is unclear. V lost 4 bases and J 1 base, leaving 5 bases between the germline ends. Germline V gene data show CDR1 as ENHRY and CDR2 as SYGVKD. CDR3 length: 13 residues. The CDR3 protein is CAISVRSNQPQHF. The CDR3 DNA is TGTGCCATCAGTGTACGGAGCAATCAGCCCCAGCATTTT.

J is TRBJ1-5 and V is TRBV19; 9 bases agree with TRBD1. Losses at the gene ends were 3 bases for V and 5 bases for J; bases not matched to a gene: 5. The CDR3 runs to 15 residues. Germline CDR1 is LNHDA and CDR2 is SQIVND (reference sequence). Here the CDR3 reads CASSITGQGDQPQHF. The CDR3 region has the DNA TGTGCCAGTAGTATTACGGGACAGGGTGATCAGCCCCAGCATTTT.

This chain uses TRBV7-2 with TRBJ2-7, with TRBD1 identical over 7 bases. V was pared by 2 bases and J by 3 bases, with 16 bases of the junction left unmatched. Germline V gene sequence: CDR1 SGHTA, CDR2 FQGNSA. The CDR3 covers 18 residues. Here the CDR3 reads CASSLMVGGAQLFYEQYF. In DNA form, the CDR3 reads TGTGCCAGCAGCTTAATGGTAGGGGGCGCGCAACTGTTCTACGAGCAGTACTTC.

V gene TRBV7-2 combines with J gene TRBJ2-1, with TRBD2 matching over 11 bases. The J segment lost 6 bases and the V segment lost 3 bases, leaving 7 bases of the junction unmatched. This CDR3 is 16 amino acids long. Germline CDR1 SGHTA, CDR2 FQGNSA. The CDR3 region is CASSFSGGAAGNEQFF. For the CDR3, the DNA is TGTGCCAGCAGCTTTAGCGGGGGGGCCGCAGGCAATGAGCAGTTCTTC.